Listed below are T cell receptor beta chains from one sample, sequenced in a study of T-cell memory formation after mild COVID-19. Via MiXCR, TCRdb re-called the 5' RACE reads, giving one row per CDR3 protein. The sample has about 310,000 distinct CDR3 sequences, less than 20% seen once; the top ten hold 21%. The sequenced sample was PBMCs or a T cell subset sorted from them (not recorded which). These receptors were obtained from a man aged 18 to 35 who had mild COVID-19 (a few samples of this study predate the infection). Cell type and time point are not known. Both conserved end residues are part of each CDR3. Each record gives: clone size, J gene, D gene, V gene, CDR3 DNA, CDR3 protein. The D gene is left open where the match is weak. Rows give clone size only sometimes, using once, few, many, or a class for an expanded clone.

abundance: few
j_gene: TRBJ1-6
d_gene: TRBD1
v_gene: TRBV6-5
CDR3nt: TGTGCCAGCAGTTACACCGGGACAGGCACGTCACCCCTCCACTTT
CDR3aa: CASSYTGTGTSPLHF

abundance: few
j_gene: TRBJ1-2
d_gene: NA
v_gene: TRBV12-5
CDR3nt: TGTGCTAGTGGTTTGCTGGACTCTGGCTACACCTTC
CDR3aa: CASGLLDSGYTF

abundance: NA
j_gene: TRBJ2-7
d_gene: TRBD1
v_gene: TRBV7-9
CDR3nt: TGTGCCAGCAGCCAACCGACAGGGGCCGAGCAGTACTTC
CDR3aa: CASSQPTGAEQYF

abundance: few
j_gene: TRBJ2-1
d_gene: TRBD2
v_gene: TRBV15
CDR3nt: TGTGCCACCAGCGGATGGGCTAGCGGGGGATACAATGAGCAGTTCTTC
CDR3aa: CATSGWASGGYNEQFF

abundance: NA
j_gene: TRBJ2-3
d_gene: NA
v_gene: TRBV19
CDR3nt: TGTGCCAGTAGCCGTAGCGGTGCGGCAGATACGCAGTATTTT
CDR3aa: CASSRSGAADTQYF

abundance: NA
j_gene: TRBJ1-5
d_gene: NA
v_gene: TRBV25-1
CDR3nt: TGTGCCAGCAGTTCTCTCGGGGAATATCAGCCCCAGCATTTT
CDR3aa: CASSSLGEYQPQHF

abundance: few
j_gene: TRBJ1-5
d_gene: NA
v_gene: TRBV12-3/TRBV12-4
CDR3nt: TGTGCCAGCAGTTTAGCCGAGGACGGTATTAGCAATCAGCCCCAGCATTTT
CDR3aa: CASSLAEDGISNQPQHF

abundance: NA
j_gene: TRBJ1-5
d_gene: NA
v_gene: TRBV7-8
CDR3nt: TGTGCCAGCAGCTTGACAGATAGACAGCCCCAGCATTTT
CDR3aa: CASSLTDRQPQHF

abundance: few
j_gene: TRBJ2-1
d_gene: NA
v_gene: TRBV29-1
CDR3nt: TGCAGCGTTGGTCCCCCCTTAGCCCGAATAAATGGCGATGAGCAGTTCTTC
CDR3aa: CSVGPPLARINGDEQFF

abundance: few
j_gene: TRBJ2-6
d_gene: NA
v_gene: TRBV5-1
CDR3nt: TGCGCCAGCAGGTCCGGACCCGTCTCTGGGGCCAACGTCCTGACTTTC
CDR3aa: CASRSGPVSGANVLTF

abundance: NA
j_gene: TRBJ2-4
d_gene: TRBD1
v_gene: TRBV20-1
CDR3nt: TGCAGTGCTGACAGACAGGGGATAGCCAAAAACGTTCAGTACTTC
CDR3aa: CSADRQGIAKNVQYF

abundance: few
j_gene: TRBJ1-1
d_gene: NA
v_gene: TRBV7-2
CDR3nt: TGTGCCAGCAGCCAAGCGATAGCGTTCACTGAAGCTTTCTTT
CDR3aa: CASSQAIAFTEAFF

abundance: few
j_gene: TRBJ2-5
d_gene: NA
v_gene: TRBV29-1
CDR3nt: TGCAGCGTTTTCTACCTGGAGACCCAGTACTTC
CDR3aa: CSVFYLETQYF

abundance: NA
j_gene: TRBJ2-3
d_gene: TRBD1
v_gene: TRBV12-3/TRBV12-4
CDR3nt: TGTGCCAGCAGTGCTACAGGGGCAGATACGCAGTATTTT
CDR3aa: CASSATGADTQYF

abundance: NA
j_gene: TRBJ2-3
d_gene: TRBD2
v_gene: TRBV12-3/TRBV12-4
CDR3nt: TGTGCCACCTCCTTAGCGGGGAGTTCAGATACGCAGTATTTT
CDR3aa: CATSLAGSSDTQYF

abundance: NA
j_gene: TRBJ2-1
d_gene: TRBD2
v_gene: TRBV7-3
CDR3nt: TGTGCCAGCAGCTCGACTAGCGGGGCTAGGCGGGAGCAGTTCTTC
CDR3aa: CASSSTSGARREQFF

abundance: few
j_gene: TRBJ1-1
d_gene: NA
v_gene: TRBV7-2
CDR3nt: TGTGCCAGCAGCTTAACCTCCGGGGGAATCACTGAAGCTTTCTTT
CDR3aa: CASSLTSGGITEAFF

abundance: few
j_gene: TRBJ2-3
d_gene: TRBD2
v_gene: TRBV28
CDR3nt: TGTGCCAGCAGACAGTTGGGGGGGGACTCTACGCAGTATTTT
CDR3aa: CASRQLGGDSTQYF

abundance: NA
j_gene: TRBJ2-2
d_gene: NA
v_gene: TRBV7-8
CDR3nt: TGTGCCAGCAGCTCCCACCGCGGCCGTCCGAACACCGGGGAGCTGTTTTTT
CDR3aa: CASSSHRGRPNTGELFF

abundance: NA
j_gene: TRBJ2-1
d_gene: TRBD2
v_gene: TRBV12-3/TRBV12-4
CDR3nt: TGTGCCAGCAGTCCCTTTAGCGGGGGGGCGGGAAATGAGCAGTTCTTC
CDR3aa: CASSPFSGGAGNEQFF

abundance: few
j_gene: TRBJ2-7
d_gene: TRBD1
v_gene: TRBV28
CDR3nt: TGTGCCAGCGGTTCCTCCGGGACAGGGAACGAGCAGTACTTC
CDR3aa: CASGSSGTGNEQYF

abundance: NA
j_gene: TRBJ1-1
d_gene: NA
v_gene: TRBV27
CDR3nt: TGTGCCAGCAGCCCCCTCGGGGGGAGGATGAACACTGAAGCTTTCTTT
CDR3aa: CASSPLGGRMNTEAFF

abundance: few
j_gene: TRBJ1-6
d_gene: TRBD1
v_gene: TRBV7-2
CDR3nt: TGTGCCAGCAGCTTGCCGACAGGGGGACGATCACCCCTCCACTTT
CDR3aa: CASSLPTGGRSPLHF

abundance: NA
j_gene: TRBJ2-5
d_gene: TRBD1
v_gene: TRBV7-9
CDR3nt: TGTGCCAGCAGCGAACCCATGACAGGGGGCGAGGAGACCCAGTACTTC
CDR3aa: CASSEPMTGGEETQYF

abundance: NA
j_gene: TRBJ2-3
d_gene: TRBD2
v_gene: TRBV12-3/TRBV12-4
CDR3nt: TGTGCCAGCAGACTAGCGGGGGGGGATACGCAGTATTTT
CDR3aa: CASRLAGGDTQYF

abundance: NA
j_gene: TRBJ2-1
d_gene: TRBD2
v_gene: TRBV7-2
CDR3nt: TGTGCCAGCAGCCAGCCGGGACTAGCGGCCAATGAGCAGTTCTTC
CDR3aa: CASSQPGLAANEQFF

abundance: NA
j_gene: TRBJ1-1
d_gene: TRBD1
v_gene: TRBV30
CDR3nt: TGTGCCTGGACGGACAGGCGGAACACTGAAGCTTTCTTT
CDR3aa: CAWTDRRNTEAFF

abundance: NA
j_gene: TRBJ2-7
d_gene: NA
v_gene: TRBV12-3/TRBV12-4
CDR3nt: TGTGCCAGCACTATCCAGGGGTACGAGCAGTACTTC
CDR3aa: CASTIQGYEQYF

abundance: NA
j_gene: TRBJ1-4
d_gene: NA
v_gene: TRBV20-1
CDR3nt: TGCAGTGCTAGATCCCCGGACGATGGTGAAAAACTGTTTTTT
CDR3aa: CSARSPDDGEKLFF

abundance: few
j_gene: TRBJ1-3
d_gene: NA
v_gene: TRBV11-2
CDR3nt: TGTGCCAGCAGCTTAGGCAAACAGGTCGGAAACACCATATATTTT
CDR3aa: CASSLGKQVGNTIYF

abundance: NA
j_gene: TRBJ1-1
d_gene: TRBD1
v_gene: TRBV27
CDR3nt: TGTGCCAGCAGTTTCCAGGACAGGGGGTTTCGAGCTTTCTTT
CDR3aa: CASSFQDRGFRAFF

abundance: few
j_gene: TRBJ1-4
d_gene: NA
v_gene: TRBV6-5
CDR3nt: TGTGCCAGCAGTTATGGGGGTGCAACTAATGAAAAACTGTTTTTT
CDR3aa: CASSYGGATNEKLFF

abundance: medium-sized
j_gene: TRBJ2-1
d_gene: NA
v_gene: TRBV7-2
CDR3nt: TGTGCCAGCAGCTTAACCAGGGGGGCAGACAATGAGCAGTTCTTC
CDR3aa: CASSLTRGADNEQFF

abundance: NA
j_gene: TRBJ1-1
d_gene: NA
v_gene: TRBV6-2/TRBV6-3
CDR3nt: TGTGCCAGCAGTAAGGGCTGGGGTCCTGAAGCTTTCTTT
CDR3aa: CASSKGWGPEAFF

abundance: NA
j_gene: TRBJ2-3
d_gene: TRBD2
v_gene: TRBV4-3
CDR3nt: TGCGCCAGCAGCCAAGTGGACGGGGGGGCCCCAGATACGCAGTATTTT
CDR3aa: CASSQVDGGAPDTQYF

abundance: NA
j_gene: TRBJ2-7
d_gene: NA
v_gene: TRBV20-1
CDR3nt: TGCAGTGGGATCAGGGGATCCGAGCAGTACTTC
CDR3aa: CSGIRGSEQYF

abundance: NA
j_gene: TRBJ2-1
d_gene: TRBD2
v_gene: TRBV18
CDR3nt: TGTGCCAGCTCACCACTGAGCGGGGGGGCCTACAATGAGCAGTTCTTC
CDR3aa: CASSPLSGGAYNEQFF

abundance: NA
j_gene: TRBJ2-1
d_gene: TRBD1
v_gene: TRBV9
CDR3nt: TGTGCCAGCAGTAGAGACAGGGAAACGCAGTTCTTC
CDR3aa: CASSRDRETQFF

abundance: few
j_gene: TRBJ1-3
d_gene: NA
v_gene: TRBV20-1
CDR3nt: TGCAGTGCTAGAGCAGTTACTGGAAACACCATATATTTT
CDR3aa: CSARAVTGNTIYF

abundance: NA
j_gene: TRBJ1-2
d_gene: NA
v_gene: TRBV5-1
CDR3nt: TGCGCCAGCAGCTTGGGTTCAGGGGACTTCTATGGCTACACCTTC
CDR3aa: CASSLGSGDFYGYTF